This is a list of T cell receptor beta chains from one sample in a study of T cells in Graves' hyperthyroidism and ophthalmopathy. TCRdb fed the multiplex PCR reads into MiXCR, producing one record per CDR3 protein. The sample records 500,000 to 800,000 distinct CDR3 sequences, around 15% being singletons. Specimen: blood. These TCRs come from a woman aged 45 to 65 with Graves' ophthalmopathy. The CDR3 runs from the conserved cysteine through the conserved F or W.

v_call: TRBV4-3; cdr3_aa: CASSPVQVGAEAFF
v_call: TRBV28; cdr3_aa: CASRGWASGMYSPYEQYF
v_call: TRBV28; cdr3_aa: CASSLSWAEAFF
v_call: TRBV19; cdr3_aa: CASSITGRGPYNEQFF
v_call: TRBV20-1; cdr3_aa: CSARVHDDYSYEQYF
v_call: TRBV12-3/TRBV12-4; cdr3_aa: CASSETGVEKLFF
v_call: TRBV12-3/TRBV12-4; cdr3_aa: CASSLTHSREETQYF
v_call: TRBV13; cdr3_aa: CASSLEGLDWDATSGSGHEQYF
v_call: TRBV11-1; cdr3_aa: CASSAGSGNTIYF
v_call: TRBV4-3; cdr3_aa: CASSQDGTGRREAFF
v_call: TRBV28; cdr3_aa: CASMQVYEQYF
v_call: TRBV10-3; cdr3_aa: CAIKSSGPYEQYF
v_call: TRBV7-8; cdr3_aa: CASSPRDRTLYGYTF
v_call: TRBV7-2; cdr3_aa: CASSLSGRETQYF
v_call: TRBV19; cdr3_aa: CASSKGLAGGFNEQFF
v_call: TRBV7-8; cdr3_aa: CASSLVTYTDTQYF
v_call: TRBV28; cdr3_aa: CASSSKRLAGVETQYF
v_call: TRBV5-1; cdr3_aa: CASSLVGTNNEQFF
v_call: TRBV7-9; cdr3_aa: CASSLRGAGAVGRRSEQFF
v_call: TRBV6-5; cdr3_aa: CASSYSAFVGVYGYTF
v_call: TRBV28; cdr3_aa: CASSSGQGDPAFF
v_call: TRBV4-3; cdr3_aa: CASSQGLAGTSTDTQYF
v_call: TRBV27; cdr3_aa: CASSDTSGPAYEQYF
v_call: TRBV28; cdr3_aa: CASSSGQGRGNTIYF
v_call: TRBV20-1; cdr3_aa: CSAPRPTSGNQEQYF
v_call: TRBV27; cdr3_aa: CASSLGQAHQIFEQFF
v_call: TRBV28; cdr3_aa: CATSPTGLGMNTEAFF
v_call: TRBV27; cdr3_aa: CASSFRASGRDEQFF
v_call: TRBV5-1; cdr3_aa: CASSGGLAGGNEQFF
v_call: TRBV4-1; cdr3_aa: CASSQGAFLQNEQYF
v_call: TRBV19; cdr3_aa: CASSIAGTSGSVEQFF
v_call: TRBV20-1; cdr3_aa: CSAHETAGEYEQYF
v_call: TRBV30; cdr3_aa: CAWSVLGQGGRDYGYTF
v_call: TRBV29-1; cdr3_aa: CSARTGGTYEQYF
v_call: TRBV7-9; cdr3_aa: CASSWKAGTPKTTSSGNTIYF
v_call: TRBV27; cdr3_aa: CASRALAGGTYNEQFF
v_call: TRBV6-2/TRBV6-3; cdr3_aa: CASDDAGRTDTQYF
v_call: TRBV18; cdr3_aa: CASSPQRPGQGSDQPQHF
v_call: TRBV7-2; cdr3_aa: CASSIIPGLAGVDEQFF
v_call: TRBV28; cdr3_aa: CASRAIIGELFF
v_call: TRBV20-1; cdr3_aa: CSATNSGNSYEQYF
v_call: TRBV27; cdr3_aa: CASRERGLRTTGELFF
v_call: TRBV4-1; cdr3_aa: CASSQPNRGQNTEAFF
v_call: TRBV7-8; cdr3_aa: CASSLRDRPNTEAFF
v_call: TRBV29-1; cdr3_aa: CSVSVQETQYF
v_call: TRBV20-1; cdr3_aa: CSARRLAGDYNEQFF